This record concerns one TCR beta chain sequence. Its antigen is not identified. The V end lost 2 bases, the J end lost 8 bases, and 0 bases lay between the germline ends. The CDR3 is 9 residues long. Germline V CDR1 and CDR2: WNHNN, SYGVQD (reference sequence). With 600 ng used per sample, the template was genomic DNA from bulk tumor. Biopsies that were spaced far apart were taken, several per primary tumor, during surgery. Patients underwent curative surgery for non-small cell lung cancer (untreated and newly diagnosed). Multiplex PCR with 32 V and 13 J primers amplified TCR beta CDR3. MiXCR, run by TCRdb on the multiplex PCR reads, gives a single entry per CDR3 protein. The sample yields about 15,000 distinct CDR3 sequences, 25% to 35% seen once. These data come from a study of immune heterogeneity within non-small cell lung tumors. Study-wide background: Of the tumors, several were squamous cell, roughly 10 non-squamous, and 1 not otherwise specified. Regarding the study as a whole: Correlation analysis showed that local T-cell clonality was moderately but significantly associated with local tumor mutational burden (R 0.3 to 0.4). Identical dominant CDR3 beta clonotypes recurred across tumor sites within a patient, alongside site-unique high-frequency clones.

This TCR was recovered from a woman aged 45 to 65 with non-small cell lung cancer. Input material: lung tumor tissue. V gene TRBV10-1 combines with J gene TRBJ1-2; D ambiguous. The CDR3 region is CASSEGYTF. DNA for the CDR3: TGCGCCAGCAGTGAGGGCTACACCTTC.